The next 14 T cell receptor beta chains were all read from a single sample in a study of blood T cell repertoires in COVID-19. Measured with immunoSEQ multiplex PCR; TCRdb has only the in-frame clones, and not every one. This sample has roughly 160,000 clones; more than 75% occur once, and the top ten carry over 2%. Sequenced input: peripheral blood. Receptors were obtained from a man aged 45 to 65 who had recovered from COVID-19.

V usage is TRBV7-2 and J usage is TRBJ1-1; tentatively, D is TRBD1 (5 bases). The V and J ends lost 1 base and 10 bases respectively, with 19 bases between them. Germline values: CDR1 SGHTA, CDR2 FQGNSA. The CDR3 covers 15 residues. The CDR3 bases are TGTGCCAGCAGCTTAGACGGCAGGGCTCGTCAAGGAGCTTTCTTT. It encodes CASSLDGRARQGAFF.

In nucleotides, the CDR3 is TGTGCCAGTGCCGGGACTAGCGGGTTCTCAGATACGCAGTATTTT. Protein: CASAGTSGFSDTQYF. The rearrangement joins TRBV19 to TRBJ2-3, with 12 positions matching TRBD2. The germline CDR1 and CDR2 sequences are LNHDA and SQIVND (reference sequence). Trimming at V came to 8 bases and at J to 4 bases, leaving 7 bases not matched to a gene. The CDR3 is made up of 15 amino acids.

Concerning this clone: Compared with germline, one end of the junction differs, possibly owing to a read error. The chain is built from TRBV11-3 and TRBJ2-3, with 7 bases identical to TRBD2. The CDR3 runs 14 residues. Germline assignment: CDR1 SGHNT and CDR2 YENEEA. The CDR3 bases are TGTGTCAGCAGCTGGGGAGGGCCGGAGGATACGCAGTATTTT. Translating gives CVSSWGGPEDTQYF.

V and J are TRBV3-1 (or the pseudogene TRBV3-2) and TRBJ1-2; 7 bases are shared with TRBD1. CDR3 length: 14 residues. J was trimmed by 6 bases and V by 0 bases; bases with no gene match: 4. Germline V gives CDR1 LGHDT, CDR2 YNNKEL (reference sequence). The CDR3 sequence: CASSQEGRGNGYTF. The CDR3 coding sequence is TGTGCCAGCAGCCAAGAGGGCAGGGGGAATGGCTACACCTTC.

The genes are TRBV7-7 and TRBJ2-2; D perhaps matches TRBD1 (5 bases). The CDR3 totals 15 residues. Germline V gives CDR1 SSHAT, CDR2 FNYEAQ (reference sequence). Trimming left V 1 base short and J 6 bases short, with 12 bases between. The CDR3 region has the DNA TGTGCCAGCAGCTTAGAGGCAGGGCTGCCCGGGGAGCTGTTTTTT. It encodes CASSLEAGLPGELFF.

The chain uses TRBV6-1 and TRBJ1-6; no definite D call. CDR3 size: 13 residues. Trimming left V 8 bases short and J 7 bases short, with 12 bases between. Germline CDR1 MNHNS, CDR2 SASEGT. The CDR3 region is CASHPGDNSPLHF. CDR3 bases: TGTGCCAGCCATCCGGGAGACAATTCACCCCTCCACTTT.

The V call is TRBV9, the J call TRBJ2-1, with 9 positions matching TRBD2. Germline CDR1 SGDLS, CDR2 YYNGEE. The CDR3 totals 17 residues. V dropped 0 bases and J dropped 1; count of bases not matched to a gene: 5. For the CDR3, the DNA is TGTGCCAGCAGCGTAGTAGCGCGGGGGGGGTCCTACAATGAGCAGTTCTTC. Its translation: CASSVVARGGSYNEQFF. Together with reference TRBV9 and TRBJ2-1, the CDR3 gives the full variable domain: DSGVTQTPKHLITATGQRVTLRCSPRSGDLSVYWYQQSLDQGLQFLIQYYNGEERAKGNILERFSAQQFPDLHSELNLSSLELGDSALYFCASSVVARGGSYNEQFFGPGTRLTVL.

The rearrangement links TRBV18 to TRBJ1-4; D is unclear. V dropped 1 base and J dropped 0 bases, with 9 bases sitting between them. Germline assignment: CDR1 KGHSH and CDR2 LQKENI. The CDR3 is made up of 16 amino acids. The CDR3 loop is CASSPRQASTNEKLFF. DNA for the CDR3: TGTGCCAGCTCACCACGGCAGGCCTCAACTAATGAAAAACTGTTTTTT.

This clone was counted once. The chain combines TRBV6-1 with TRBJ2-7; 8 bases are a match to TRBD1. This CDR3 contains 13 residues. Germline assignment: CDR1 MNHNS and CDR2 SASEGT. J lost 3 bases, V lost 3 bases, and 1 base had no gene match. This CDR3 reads CASSDGQGYEQYF. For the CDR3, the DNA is TGTGCCAGCAGTGATGGACAGGGCTACGAGCAGTACTTC.

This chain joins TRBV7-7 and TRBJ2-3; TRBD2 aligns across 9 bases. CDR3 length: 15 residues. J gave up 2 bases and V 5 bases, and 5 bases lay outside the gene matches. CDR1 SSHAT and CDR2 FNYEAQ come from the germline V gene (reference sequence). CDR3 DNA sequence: TGTGCCAGCAGCCAGGGACTAGCCCTCACAGATACGCAGTATTTT. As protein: CASSQGLALTDTQYF. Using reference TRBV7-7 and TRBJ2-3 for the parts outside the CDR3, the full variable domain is GAGVSQSPRYKVTKRGQDVTLRCDPISSHATLYWYQQALGQGPEFLTYFNYEAQPDKSGLPSDRFSAERPEGSISTLTIQRTEQRDSAMYRCASSQGLALTDTQYFGPGTRLTVL.

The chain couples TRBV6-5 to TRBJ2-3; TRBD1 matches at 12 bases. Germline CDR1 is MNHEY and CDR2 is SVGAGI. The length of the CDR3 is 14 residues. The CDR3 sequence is CVTGGQGAADTQYF. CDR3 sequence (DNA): TGTGTGACGGGGGGACAGGGGGCTGCAGATACGCAGTATTTT.

The CDR3 region has the DNA TGCGCCAGCAGCCAAGAGTTAGCGACCCTGGAGACCCAGTACTTC. Translating gives CASSQELATLETQYF. The genes are TRBV4-3 and TRBJ2-5; D is perhaps TRBD2 (5 bases). The germline V gene has CDR1 LGHNA and CDR2 YSLEER. V was pared by 0 bases and J by 5 bases, with 13 bases between. This CDR3 region has 15 residues.

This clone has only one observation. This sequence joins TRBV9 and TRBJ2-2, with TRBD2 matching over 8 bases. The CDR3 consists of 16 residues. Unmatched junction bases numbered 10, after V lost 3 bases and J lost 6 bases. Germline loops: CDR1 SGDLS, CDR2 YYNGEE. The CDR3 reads CASSDATSVRSGELFF. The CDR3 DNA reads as TGTGCCAGCAGCGACGCGACTAGCGTGAGGTCCGGGGAGCTGTTTTTT.

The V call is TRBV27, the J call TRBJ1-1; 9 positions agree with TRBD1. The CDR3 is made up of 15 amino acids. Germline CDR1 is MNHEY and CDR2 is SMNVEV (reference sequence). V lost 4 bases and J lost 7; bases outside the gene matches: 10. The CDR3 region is CASSSPSLGQGEAFF. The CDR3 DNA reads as TGTGCCAGCAGTTCTCCCTCTCTGGGACAGGGTGAAGCTTTCTTT.